This T cell receptor beta chain was recovered during a study of blood T cell repertoires in COVID-19. Whole-study context: Collection of acute and convalescent COVID-19 samples took place in the United States, Italy and Spain. Sources were T cells, B-cell-depleted T cells, or PBMCs; the material itself was cDNA or gDNA.

Original methodology: Reference gene primer amplification gave estimated nucleated cell counts. Here immunoSEQ multiplex PCR was the method, and the copy in TCRdb shows in-frame clones only, minus some. V and J calls and clone size come straight from that table; D and trimming were deduced from the DNA. Among around 400,000 clones listed, roughly nine tenths were seen once. This receptor was taken from a middle-aged man with acute or convalescent COVID-19. The sample was peripheral blood.

Here the CDR3 DNA reads TGTGCCAGTAGGAACGGCGGGACTTTGAACACCGGGGAGCTGTTTTTT. It encodes CASRNGGTLNTGELFF. The V gene is TRBV19, the J gene TRBJ2-2; D is perhaps TRBD2 (6 bases). The CDR3 consists of 16 residues. Germline V gene lookup returns CDR1 LNHDA and CDR2 SQIVND (reference sequence). The V and J ends lost 6 bases and 1 base respectively, with 15 bases between them.